This entry concerns a single TCR beta chain. Its target is not known. The junction departs from germline at one end; a sequencing error may be responsible. The data derive from a study of tumor-infiltrating lymphocytes in primary liver carcinoma. General study findings and limits: Significantly greater top-250-clone fractions characterized tumors relative to blood (p = 0.039).

Unsorted bulk tissue, roughly 19-33 mg of it, served as the source for co-extraction of RNA and DNA. Without exception, tumor samples held over 80% viable tumor cells. The CDR3 spans 14 residues. Looked up from germline, CDR1 is MRHNA and CDR2 is SNTAGT. With around 500 ng total RNA as template and a constant-region primer, TCR beta cDNA was made. Modified slightly, ARM-PCR produced TCR beta libraries over three nested multiplex PCR rounds. Forward primers for TRBV1-TRBV30 and a C-beta reverse primer served the first two PCR rounds, at about 11 cycles each. TCRdb fed the multiplex PCR reads into MiXCR, producing one record per CDR3 protein. The sample lists approximately 110,000 distinct CDR3 sequences; around 64% were seen once.

Sample: liver tumor tissue from sampling region 3. As for subset: tumor region T3, left-lateral pole. The sequence came from a woman in her sixties or seventies with primary liver carcinoma and hepatitis B virus infection. The genes are TRBV6-4 and TRBJ2-3, with a possible D match to TRBD1 (6 bases). The CDR3 DNA reads as TGTGCCAGCAGTGACGGTGGGGGCACAGGTACGCAGTATTTT. It translates to CASSDGGGTGTQYF.